This entry lists 3 T cell receptor beta chains sequenced from one sample in a study of blood T cell repertoires in COVID-19. Method: immunoSEQ multiplex PCR; TCRdb's copy keeps in-frame clones and lacks some. The sample comprises over 130,000 clones, more than 75% of which are singletons, and more than 2% rests with the top ten. The sample comprised peripheral blood. The source of these receptors is an older man with acute or convalescent COVID-19.

The chain is built from TRBV2 and TRBJ2-7; TRBD1 aligns across 7 bases. Germline trimming cut 4 bases from V and 1 base from J; bases unmatched to any gene: 4. The CDR3 is made up of 14 amino acids. Germline V gene lookup returns CDR1 SNHLY and CDR2 FYNNEI. CDR3 coding DNA: TGTGCCAGCAGTGCCGGGACAGCTTCCTACGAGCAGTACTTC. Translation: CASSAGTASYEQYF. Combining the CDR3 with reference TRBV2 and TRBJ2-7 gives the whole variable domain EPEVTQTPSHQVTQMGQEVILRCVPISNHLYFYWYRQILGQKVEFLVSFYNNEISEKSEIFDDQFSVERPDGSNFTLKIRSTKLEDSAMYFCASSAGTASYEQYFGPGTRLTVT.

The J gene is TRBJ2-1, the V gene TRBV10-3; 8 bases map to TRBD1. CDR1 is ENHRY and CDR2 is SYGVKD in the germline V gene. Losses at the gene ends were 2 bases for V and 0 bases for J; bases not matched to a gene: 0. The CDR3 sequence is 15 residues long. CDR3 in amino acids: CAISETGGSYNEQFF. The CDR3 DNA is TGTGCCATCAGTGAGACAGGGGGCTCCTACAATGAGCAGTTCTTC.

V gene TRBV7-2 combines with J gene TRBJ1-4; the match to TRBD1 covers 9 bases. CDR3 size: 15 residues. Per the germline V gene, CDR1 is SGHTA and CDR2 is FQGNSA. J gave up 8 bases and V 1 base, and 5 bases lay outside the gene matches. CDR3: CASSLDRGQGEKLFF. The CDR3 DNA is TGTGCCAGCAGCTTAGACAGGGGGCAAGGGGAAAAACTGTTTTTT.